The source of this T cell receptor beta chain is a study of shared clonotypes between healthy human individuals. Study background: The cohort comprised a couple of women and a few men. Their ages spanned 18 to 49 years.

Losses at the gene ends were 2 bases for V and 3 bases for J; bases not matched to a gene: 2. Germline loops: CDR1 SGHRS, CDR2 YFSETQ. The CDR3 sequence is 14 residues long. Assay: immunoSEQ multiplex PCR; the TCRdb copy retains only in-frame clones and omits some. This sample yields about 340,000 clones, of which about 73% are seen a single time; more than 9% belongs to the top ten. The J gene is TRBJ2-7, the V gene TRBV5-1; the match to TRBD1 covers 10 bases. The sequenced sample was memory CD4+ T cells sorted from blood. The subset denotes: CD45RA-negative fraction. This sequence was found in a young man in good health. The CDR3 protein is CASSFRTGGYEQYF. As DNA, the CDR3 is TGCGCCAGCAGCTTTCGGACAGGGGGCTACGAGCAGTACTTC.